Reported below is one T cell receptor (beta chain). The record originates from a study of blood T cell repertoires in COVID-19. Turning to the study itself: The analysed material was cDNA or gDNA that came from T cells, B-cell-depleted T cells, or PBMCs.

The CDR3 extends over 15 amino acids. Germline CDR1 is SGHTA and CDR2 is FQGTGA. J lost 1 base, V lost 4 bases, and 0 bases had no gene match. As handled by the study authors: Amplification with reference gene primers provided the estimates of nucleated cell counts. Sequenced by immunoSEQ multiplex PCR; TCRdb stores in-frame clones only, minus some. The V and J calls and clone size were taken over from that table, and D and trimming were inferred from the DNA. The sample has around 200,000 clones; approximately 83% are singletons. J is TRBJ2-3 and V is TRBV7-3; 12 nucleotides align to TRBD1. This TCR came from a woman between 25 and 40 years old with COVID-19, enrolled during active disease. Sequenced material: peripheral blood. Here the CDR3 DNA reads TGTGCCAGCAGCTGGGACAGGGGGCGCACAGATACGCAGTATTTT. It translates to CASSWDRGRTDTQYF.